The 25 T cell receptor beta chains below were found in one sample sequenced in a study of response to subunit inactivated influenza vaccine. TCRdb re-called the RT-PCR reads through MiXCR, storing one row per CDR3 protein. The sample holds about 180,000 distinct CDR3 sequences; about a tenth are singletons and the top ten take roughly 11%. The specimen was non-naive T cells sorted from PBMCs, collected on the day of vaccination. The receptors were sampled from a middle-aged man who received an inactivated influenza vaccine.

V and J are TRBV20-1 and TRBJ2-7; 7 bases fit TRBD2. Trimming at V came to 0 bases and at J to 0 bases, leaving 5 bases not matched to a gene. Germline values: CDR1 DFQATT, CDR2 SNEGSKA (reference sequence). The CDR3 sequence is 15 residues long. The CDR3 DNA is TGCAGTGCTAGAGATTTGCGGGAGAGCTCCTACGAGCAGTACTTC. Encoded protein: CSARDLRESSYEQYF.

The chain combines TRBV27 with TRBJ2-5; TRBD2 agrees at 14 bases. The germline gives CDR1 MNHEY, CDR2 SMNVEV (reference sequence). V shed 4 bases and J 5 bases; nucleotides not matched to a gene: 6. This CDR3 is built from 16 residues. CDR3 loop: CASSSRLAGGLETQYF. The DNA for the CDR3 is TGTGCCAGCAGTTCAAGACTAGCGGGAGGGCTGGAGACCCAGTACTTC.

This clonotype was recorded many times. The chain links TRBV3-1 to TRBJ2-1; 11 bases fit TRBD2. V trimming: 6 bases; J trimming: 7 bases; junction bases outside the gene matches: 17. Germline lookup yields CDR1 LGHDT and CDR2 YNNKEL (reference sequence). This CDR3 comprises 18 residues. CDR3 in amino acids: CASSESRRASSGRNEQFF. The CDR3 nucleotides are TGTGCCAGCAGTGAGAGCCGGAGGGCCTCTAGCGGGAGGAATGAGCAGTTCTTC.

This clonotype was picked up many times. The CDR3 spells CASSEYGYGYTF. The CDR3 DNA sequence: TGTGCCAGCAGTGAATATGGCTATGGCTACACCTTC. The chain employs TRBV6-1 and TRBJ1-2, with unresolved D. The CDR3 runs 12 residues. V lost 2 bases, J lost 4 bases, and 5 bases lay in between. CDR1 and CDR2 (germline): MNHNS, SASEGT.

This clonotype has ten or more counts. The gene calls are TRBV2 and TRBJ1-1; 7 bases map to TRBD1. Trimming cost V 9 bases and J 2 bases; bases outside gene matches: 3. Germline V gene sequence: CDR1 SNHLY, CDR2 FYNNEI. CDR3 length equals 12 residues. The CDR3 nucleotides read TGTGCCAGTTACAGGGGTAACACTGAAGCTTTCTTT. This gives the protein CASYRGNTEAFF. The variable domain in full, completed from reference TRBV2 and TRBJ1-1, reads EPEVTQTPSHQVTQMGQEVILRCVPISNHLYFYWYRQILGQKVEFLVSFYNNEISEKSEIFDDQFSVERPDGSNFTLKIRSTKLEDSAMYFCASYRGNTEAFFGQGTRLTVV.

This chain links TRBV15 with TRBJ2-4; TRBD1 or TRBD2 may be the D gene (5 bases each). Germline assignment: CDR1 LNHNV and CDR2 YYDKDF (reference sequence). Trimming took 3 bases from V and 0 from J, leaving 12 bases between them. The CDR3 extends over 16 amino acids. CDR3 loop: CATSSNPGTAKNIQYF. The CDR3 region has the DNA TGTGCCACCAGCAGTAACCCCGGGACAGCCAAAAACATTCAGTACTTC.

DNA of the CDR3: TGTGCCAGCAGGCTCCGAACGGATACGCAGTATTTT. Translation gives CASRLRTDTQYF. The genes are TRBV2 and TRBJ2-3, with D hard to call. In germline, CDR1 is SNHLY, CDR2 FYNNEI. CDR3 length equals 12 residues. The V and J ends lost 6 bases and 6 bases respectively, with 10 bases between them.

This clonotype was detected only a few times. The chain is built from TRBV18 and TRBJ1-1, with D unresolved. This CDR3 comprises 13 residues. Germline V gene data show CDR1 as KGHSH and CDR2 as LQKENI. Between the trimmed V and J ends, which lost 8 bases and 0 bases, there was a span of 10 bases. Written as DNA, the CDR3 is TGTGCCAGCGCCTTGGGTCTGAACACTGAAGCTTTCTTT. Its protein is CASALGLNTEAFF.

The sample holds many counts of this clonotype. The J gene is TRBJ2-3, the V gene TRBV5-1; a possible D gene is TRBD1 (6 bases). The germline V gene encodes CDR1 SGHRS and CDR2 YFSETQ. The CDR3 extends over 17 amino acids. Trimming removed 4 bases from V and 2 bases from J, with 20 bases in between. This CDR3 is CASSRNRKGQATDTQYF. Written as DNA, the CDR3 is TGCGCCAGCAGCCGGAATAGGAAGGGACAAGCCACAGATACGCAGTATTTT.

In this sample, this clonotype turned up many times. The V call is TRBV14, the J call TRBJ2-3; D is uncertain. The CDR3 extends over 12 amino acids. CDR1 and CDR2 (germline): SGHDN, FVKESK. V lost 1 base and J lost 8, with 7 bases in between. The CDR3 sequence: CASSQAVTTQYF. The CDR3 nucleotides read TGTGCCAGCAGCCAAGCAGTCACTACGCAGTATTTT. The complete variable domain, with remaining parts taken from reference TRBV14 and TRBJ2-3, reads EAGVTQFPSHSVIEKGQTVTLRCDPISGHDNLYWYRRVMGKEIKFLLHFVKESKQDESGMPNNRFLAERTGGTYSTLKVQPAELEDSGVYFCASSQAVTTQYFGPGTRLTVL.

V gene TRBV6-1 combines with J gene TRBJ2-2; 8 nucleotides match TRBD1. CDR1 MNHNS and CDR2 SASEGT come from the germline V gene. After removal of 3 bases from V and 4 bases from J, the junction contained 10 bases not matched to a gene. The CDR3 has 17 residues. CDR3 region: CASSEKDREYSTGELFF. CDR3 DNA: TGTGCCAGCAGTGAGAAGGACAGGGAGTATAGCACCGGGGAGCTGTTTTTT.

This clonotype has just a few counts. J is TRBJ2-7 and V is TRBV12-3 or TRBV12-4, with 7 bases matching TRBD2. After removal of 2 bases from V and 6 bases from J, the junction contained 7 bases not matched to a gene. The CDR3 loop spans 14 amino acids. The CDR3 DNA is TGTGCCAGCAGTTTAAGCGGGGCGATGAGCGAGCAGTACTTC. As protein: CASSLSGAMSEQYF.

V gene TRBV10-3 combines with J gene TRBJ1-2, with D uncertain. Germline CDR1 and CDR2: ENHRY and SYGVKD. This CDR3 spans 15 amino acids. The V and J ends lost 9 bases and 0 bases respectively, with 17 bases between them. This CDR3 is CAIRTNDGTNYGYTF. The CDR3, as DNA: TGTGCCATTAGAACAAACGATGGGACTAACTATGGCTACACCTTC.

This clonotype came up many times. J is TRBJ2-1 and V is TRBV27, with no clear D. V gave up 2 bases and J gave up 3 bases, with 8 bases separating them. CDR3 length equals 14 residues. Germline-derived CDR1 and CDR2 are MNHEY and SMNVEV (reference sequence). The DNA of the CDR3 is TGTGCCAGCAGTTTAGCCAGACTCTACAATGAGCAGTTCTTC. Translation: CASSLARLYNEQFF.

This chain links TRBV6-2 or TRBV6-3 with TRBJ1-2, with a possible D match to TRBD1 (6 bases). The CDR3 consists of 14 residues. Trimming shortened V by 6 bases and J by 2 bases, and 13 bases separated the two germline ends. The germline CDR1 and CDR2 sequences are MNHEY and SVGEGT. The CDR3 sequence: CASRGSGTNYGYTF. CDR3 in DNA: TGTGCCAGCAGAGGCTCCGGGACAAACTATGGCTACACCTTC.

The V gene is TRBV6-1, the J gene TRBJ1-1; D is undetermined. CDR1 and CDR2 from the germline V gene are MNHNS and SASEGT. Trimming removed 4 bases at V and 3 bases at J, with 9 bases between. This CDR3 has 13 residues. The CDR3 loop reads CASSGGRDTEAFF. CDR3 sequence (DNA): TGTGCCAGCAGTGGTGGACGAGACACTGAAGCTTTCTTT.

This clonotype was recorded many times. The chain employs TRBV11-2 and TRBJ2-4; 9 bases agree with TRBD1. CDR3 size: 17 residues. Germline-derived CDR1 and CDR2 are SGHAT and FQNNGV. The V gene end was trimmed by 6 bases and the J gene end by 5 bases; junction bases not matched to a gene: 14. The CDR3 reads CASSRMGFWTGENIQYF. DNA for the CDR3: TGTGCCAGCAGTCGAATGGGGTTTTGGACAGGGGAAAACATTCAGTACTTC.

This clonotype was observed many times. The rearrangement uses TRBV6-2 or TRBV6-3 and TRBJ2-1, with D unclear. CDR1 and CDR2 from the germline V gene are MNHEY and SVGEGT. This CDR3 is built from 16 residues. Trimming pared 6 bases from V and 2 bases from J, leaving 17 bases between. Here the CDR3 reads CASRFHTSAAYNEQFF. For the CDR3, the DNA is TGTGCCAGCAGATTCCACACGTCTGCAGCCTACAATGAGCAGTTCTTC.

This clonotype was counted a few times. The rearrangement joins TRBV5-1 to TRBJ1-1; D possibly corresponds to TRBD1 (6 bases). Trimming stripped 2 bases from V and 5 bases from J, with 25 bases between. The CDR3 runs 18 residues. The germline CDR1 and CDR2 sequences are SGHRS and YFSETQ. The CDR3 nucleotides read TGCGCCAGCAGCTTCGGCAGGGTACAGGGTAACAGTGCGACTGAAGCTTTCTTT. This encodes CASSFGRVQGNSATEAFF.

The chain carries TRBV29-1 and TRBJ2-2, with D maybe TRBD1 (7 bases). Germline V lookup: CDR1 SQVTM, CDR2 ANQGSEA. The germline V and J ends were trimmed by 5 bases and 15 bases, with 22 bases remaining between them. The CDR3 is 13 residues long. CDR3 sequence reads: CSVLPDRRGPLFF. The DNA for the CDR3 is TGCAGCGTTCTACCGGACAGGAGGGGACCGTTGTTTTTT.

This sequence joins TRBV11-2 and TRBJ2-7; 7 positions agree with TRBD2. CDR3 length equals 14 residues. The V and J ends lost 5 bases and 3 bases, in that order; junction bases with no gene match: 7. CDR1 SGHAT and CDR2 FQNNGV come from the germline V gene. This CDR3 is CASSQVGGIYEQYF. The CDR3 DNA reads TGTGCCAGCAGCCAAGTGGGGGGGATCTACGAGCAGTACTTC.

The chain combines TRBV6-1 with TRBJ2-3, with TRBD2 as a possible D gene (5 bases). Germline CDR1 MNHNS, CDR2 SASEGT. The CDR3 loop spans 16 amino acids. V was clipped by 6 bases and J by 2 bases, with 18 bases between them. CDR3 nucleotide sequence: TGTGCCAGCAGCCGCAGCTCGGGGTTTAACACAGATACGCAGTATTTT. Translating it yields CASSRSSGFNTDTQYF.

The rearrangement uses TRBV10-2 and TRBJ1-6; 9 bases are a match to TRBD1. CDR1 and CDR2 from the germline V gene are WSHSY and SAAADI. Trimming removed 7 bases from V and 13 bases from J; junction bases left unmatched: 20. This CDR3 is built from 17 residues. The CDR3 coding sequence is TGCGCCAGCATTCTACTGGACAGGGGCCCCCTTGGGCGGCCCCTCCACTTT. It specifies CASILLDRGPLGRPLHF.

This clonotype was counted ten times or more. The CDR3 protein is CASSPGTDKETQYF. In DNA, the CDR3 is TGTGCCAGCAGCCCTGGGACAGATAAAGAGACCCAGTACTTC. This chain uses TRBV5-4 with TRBJ2-5; 7 bases fit TRBD1. Germline V gene lookup returns CDR1 SGHNT and CDR2 YYREEE (reference sequence). This CDR3 comprises 14 residues. The junction had 6 bases not matched to a gene; V was cut back by 4 bases and J by 3 bases.

This clonotype was counted only a few times. V usage is TRBV9 and J usage is TRBJ2-1, with no clear D. The CDR3 has 15 residues. V was pared by 0 bases and J by 3 bases, with 10 bases between. CDR1 and CDR2 from the germline V gene are SGDLS and YYNGEE. CDR3: CASSVASRDYNEQFF. CDR3 coding DNA: TGTGCCAGCAGCGTAGCCAGCCGTGACTACAATGAGCAGTTCTTC.